These 8 T cell receptor beta chains were sequenced from one sample in a study of blood T cells in healthy people across ages. A J-beta primer mix and a sample-barcoded 5' primer were used in a second PCR of about 7 to 12 cycles. One entry per CDR3 protein, called by TCRdb with MiXCR from the 5' RACE reads. The sample gives under 850,000 distinct CDR3 sequences, roughly 35% of which show up once; 10% to 15% is in the top ten. The sequenced material came from blood. The receptors stem from a man aged 18 to 35 in good health.

The table lists this clonotype with a few counts. This chain joins TRBV20-1 and TRBJ2-3; D might be TRBD2 (6 bases). This CDR3 has 16 amino acids. Trimming left V 3 bases short and J 0 bases short, with 16 bases between. From germline, CDR1 is DFQATT and CDR2 SNEGSKA (reference sequence). CDR3 region: CSARVGGGRSTDTQYF. As DNA, the CDR3 is TGCAGTGCTAGGGTTGGCGGAGGGAGAAGCACAGATACGCAGTATTTT.

The chain combines TRBV4-3 with TRBJ1-4; possibly TRBD1 for D (5 bases). V was trimmed by 0 bases and J by 0 bases, leaving 17 bases between them. Germline CDR1 and CDR2: LGHNA and YSLEER. This CDR3 spans 19 amino acids. CDR3 sequence reads: CASSQDTLAWGATNEKLFF. The CDR3 region has the DNA TGCGCCAGCAGCCAAGATACCCTTGCTTGGGGGGCAACTAATGAAAAACTGTTTTTT.

The chain is built from TRBV3-1 and TRBJ2-5; no reliable D call. Per the germline V gene, CDR1 is LGHDT and CDR2 is YNNKEL (reference sequence). The CDR3 loop spans 13 amino acids. Trimming pared 5 bases from V and 4 bases from J, leaving 11 bases between. CDR3 bases: TGTGCCAGCAGCTCCCGGACCGCAGAGACCCAGTACTTC. Translation gives CASSSRTAETQYF.

This clonotype was counted between two and nine times. The CDR3 sequence: CASTRTGGNEQFF. The CDR3 bases are TGTGCCAGCACCAGGACAGGGGGAAATGAGCAGTTCTTC. The chain joins TRBV5-6 to TRBJ2-1, with TRBD1 matching over 10 bases. The CDR3 has 13 residues. Germline V CDR1 and CDR2: SGHDT, YYEEEE. V gave up 6 bases and J gave up 7 bases; unmatched junction bases: 4.

The chain is built from TRBV29-1 and TRBJ2-5, with D possibly TRBD1 on 5 matching bases. V lost 4 bases and J 11 bases, leaving 23 bases between the germline ends. The germline gives CDR1 SQVTM, CDR2 ANQGSEA. The CDR3 covers 14 residues. CDR3 region: CSVGVRAMGSEQYF. CDR3 coding DNA: TGCAGCGTTGGGGTCAGGGCAATGGGAAGTGAGCAGTACTTC.

This clonotype turned up a few times. V is TRBV18 and J is TRBJ2-5, with D maybe TRBD1 (5 bases). Germline-derived CDR1 and CDR2 are KGHSH and LQKENI. The CDR3 totals 15 residues. V shed 2 bases and J shed 2 bases, with 12 bases lying between them. The CDR3 DNA is TGTGCCAGCTCACCAGTAGGGGAAACACAAGAGACCCAGTACTTC. The encoded protein is CASSPVGETQETQYF.

On this clonotype itself: At one end, the junction sequence differs from germline, possibly due to a read error. This chain joins TRBV6-6 and TRBJ2-5; D gene uncertain. This CDR3 is 12 amino acids long. CDR1 is MNHNY, CDR2 SVGAGI, per germline (reference sequence). CDR3 in DNA: TGTGCCGGCAGTTACGACGAAGAGACCCAGTACTTC. Its translation is CAGSYDEETQYF.

The CDR3 nucleotides are TGTGCCAGCAGCTTAGTTCCAGCTGGAAACACCGGGGAGCTGTTTTTT. This sequence encodes CASSLVPAGNTGELFF. This chain connects TRBV11-2 to TRBJ2-2; D gene uncertain. The CDR3 contains 16 residues. Per the germline V gene, CDR1 is SGHAT and CDR2 is FQNNGV. The V end lost 1 base, the J end lost 2 bases, and 11 bases lay between the germline ends.